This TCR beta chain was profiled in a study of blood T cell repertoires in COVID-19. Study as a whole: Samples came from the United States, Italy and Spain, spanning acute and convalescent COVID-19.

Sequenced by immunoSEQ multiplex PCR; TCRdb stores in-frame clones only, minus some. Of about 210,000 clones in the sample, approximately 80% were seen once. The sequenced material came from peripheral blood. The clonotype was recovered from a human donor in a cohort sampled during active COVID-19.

The CDR3 DNA follows: TGTGCCAGCAGTTTCTCGGGACACATGAACACTGAAGCTTTCTTT. Protein sequence: CASSFSGHMNTEAFF. The chain employs TRBV28 and TRBJ1-1, with TRBD1 as a possible D gene (6 bases). CDR1 and CDR2 (germline): MDHEN, SYDVKM. The CDR3 runs 15 residues. Between the trimmed V and J ends, which lost 3 bases and 0 bases, there was a span of 11 bases.